The 17 T cell receptor beta chains below were found in one sample sequenced in a study of blood T cell repertoires in COVID-19. Using immunoSEQ multiplex PCR, the repertoire was profiled, and TCRdb retains in-frame clones only, with some absent. The repertoire includes about 130,000 clones, around 83% of them detected once, and 4.3% sits in the top ten. The sample comprised peripheral blood. These receptors all stem from a human donor in a cohort sampled during active COVID-19.

The chain uses TRBV19 and TRBJ1-6, with 7 bases fitting TRBD1. CDR1 and CDR2 (germline): LNHDA, SQIVND (reference sequence). The CDR3 runs 15 residues. J gave up 4 bases and V 4 bases, and 4 bases lay outside the gene matches. Written as DNA, the CDR3 is TGTGCCAGTAGTAGCCGGGGACAGTATAATTCACCCCTCCACTTT. Encoded protein: CASSSRGQYNSPLHF.

The chain couples TRBV2 to TRBJ1-1; 8 nucleotides line up with TRBD1. The V gene end was trimmed by 0 bases and the J gene end by 2 bases; junction bases not matched to a gene: 8. Germline values: CDR1 SNHLY, CDR2 FYNNEI. The CDR3 extends over 17 amino acids. In DNA, the CDR3 is TGTGCCAGCAGTGAAGCTGTGGACAGGGTTTTAAACACTGAAGCTTTCTTT. As protein: CASSEAVDRVLNTEAFF.

V and J are TRBV7-9 and TRBJ2-1; 7 bases agree with TRBD2. V dropped 7 bases and J dropped 3; count of bases not matched to a gene: 9. The length of the CDR3 is 15 residues. Germline V CDR1 and CDR2: SEHNR, FQNEAQ (reference sequence). CDR3 coding DNA: TGTGCCAGCATTGCGCGGGAGCATCTCTACAATGAGCAGTTCTTC. Amino acids: CASIAREHLYNEQFF. Based on the CDR3 plus reference TRBV7-9 and TRBJ2-1, the full variable domain is DTGVSQNPRHKITKRGQNVTFRCDPISEHNRLYWYRQTLGQGPEFLTYFQNEAQLEKSRLLSDRFSAERPKGSFSTLEIQRTEQGDSAMYLCASIAREHLYNEQFFGPGTRLTVL.

V usage is TRBV11-3 and J usage is TRBJ1-2, with D maybe TRBD1 (5 bases). Per the germline V gene, CDR1 is SGHNT and CDR2 is YENEEA. CDR3 length: 13 residues. The V gene lost 3 bases and the J gene lost 4 bases, with 9 bases spanning the gap. The CDR3, as DNA: TGTGCCAGCAGCTTGGACACTGGCTATGGCTACACCTTC. Encoded protein: CASSLDTGYGYTF.

This clone came up once. The V and J genes are TRBV20-1 and TRBJ1-5; D possibly corresponds to TRBD1 (6 bases). From germline, CDR1 is DFQATT and CDR2 SNEGSKA (reference sequence). The CDR3 covers 16 residues. V dropped 3 bases and J dropped 0 bases, with 15 bases sitting between them. CDR3 in amino acids: CSASQGSVYSNQPQHF. In DNA, the CDR3 is TGCAGTGCTAGTCAGGGGTCCGTATATAGCAATCAGCCCCAGCATTTT.

This chain uses TRBV5-1 with TRBJ1-2; tentative D call: TRBD1 (5 bases). The ends were cut back, 3 bases at V and 6 bases at J, with 12 bases in the middle. This CDR3 has 13 amino acids. CDR1 is SGHRS and CDR2 is YFSETQ in the germline V gene. CDR3: CASSSQVSDGYTF. The DNA of the CDR3 is TGCGCCAGCAGCTCACAGGTCTCGGATGGCTACACCTTC.

The genes are TRBV6-1 and TRBJ2-1, with D possibly matching TRBD2 (5 bases). CDR1 is MNHNS and CDR2 is SASEGT in the germline V gene. The V end lost 3 bases, the J end lost 7 bases, and 16 bases lay between the germline ends. The CDR3 runs 15 residues. The CDR3 DNA reads TGTGCCAGCAGTGACCCTCAGCACACGGGGAATGAGCAGTTCTTC. It codes for CASSDPQHTGNEQFF.

This clone appeared a few times. This chain joins TRBV14 and TRBJ2-3, with TRBD1 matching 7 bases. This CDR3 has 17 amino acids. The V gene's germline CDR1 is SGHDN and CDR2 FVKESK. Trimming took 5 bases from V and 1 from J; bases not matched to a gene: 12. CDR3 protein: CASSKATGRFGTDTQYF. CDR3 bases: TGTGCCAGCAGCAAGGCGACAGGGCGGTTTGGCACAGATACGCAGTATTTT.

The CDR3 nucleotides are TGTGCCAGCAGCCACGACAGGGCCGACACTGAAGCTTTCTTT. This codes for CASSHDRADTEAFF. V and J are TRBV14 and TRBJ1-1, with 7 nucleotides matching TRBD1. The ends lost 3 bases at V and 3 bases at J; junction bases unmatched: 4. Germline CDR1 is SGHDN and CDR2 is FVKESK. The CDR3 extends over 14 amino acids.

The rearrangement links TRBV6-4 to TRBJ1-1; tentatively, D is TRBD1 (6 bases). The V and J ends lost 3 bases and 12 bases respectively, with 17 bases between them. The CDR3 is 13 amino acids. The germline V gene has CDR1 MRHNA and CDR2 SNTAGT. The CDR3 sequence: CASSEMEGGRSFF. The CDR3, as DNA: TGTGCCAGCAGTGAAATGGAGGGGGGGAGATCTTTCTTT.

The chain links TRBV6-1 to TRBJ1-2; the D is unclear. The germline V and J ends were trimmed by 4 bases and 6 bases, with 24 bases remaining between them. CDR1 MNHNS and CDR2 SASEGT come from the germline V gene. The CDR3 runs 17 residues. The CDR3 loop reads CASSGPAGSFLWDGYTF. As DNA, the CDR3 is TGTGCCAGCAGTGGGCCGGCAGGTTCCTTCCTTTGGGATGGCTACACCTTC.

The gene calls are TRBV4-1 and TRBJ2-3; D remains unclear. Germline V gene sequence: CDR1 MGHRA, CDR2 YSYEKL. The CDR3 sequence is 16 residues long. Trimming stripped 7 bases from V and 0 bases from J, with 17 bases between. The CDR3 DNA reads as TGCGCCAGCAACCTTTGGGCCGCCGCTAGCACAGATACGCAGTATTTT. Its translation: CASNLWAAASTDTQYF.

This chain links TRBV7-2 with TRBJ1-6; no clear D gene. V gave up 2 bases and J gave up 7 bases, with 6 bases separating them. From germline, CDR1 is SGHTA and CDR2 FQGNSA. There are 13 residues in the CDR3. The CDR3 sequence: CASSLYANSPLHF. The DNA of the CDR3 is TGTGCCAGCAGCTTATATGCGAATTCACCCCTCCACTTT.

The rearrangement uses TRBV7-2 and TRBJ1-5; D not certain. Trimming cost V 2 bases and J 3 bases, with 11 bases left between them. This CDR3 has 15 amino acids. Germline CDR1 is SGHTA and CDR2 is FQGNSA. The CDR3 region has the DNA TGTGCCAGCAGCTTATTTGCAGGAACCAATCAGCCCCAGCATTTT. Translated: CASSLFAGTNQPQHF.

The chain has TRBV4-3 and TRBJ2-7; 10 positions agree with TRBD2. This CDR3 comprises 20 residues. CDR1 LGHNA and CDR2 YSLEER come from the germline V gene. V shed 4 bases and J 6 bases; nucleotides not matched to a gene: 24. CDR3 bases: TGCGCCAGCAGCCTCCGCTTTGGACTAGCGGATACCCGAGGTCCCTCCGAGCAGTACGTC. Encoded protein: CASSLRFGLADTRGPSEQYV.

In its sample, this clone was seen a few times. CDR3 bases: TGTGCCAGCAGCCCCCAAATCGGGAATACAGGGGGCGGTGGCTACACCTTC. Protein sequence: CASSPQIGNTGGGGYTF. V usage is TRBV7-6 and J usage is TRBJ1-2; TRBD1 matches 9 bases. Looked up from germline, CDR1 is SGHVS and CDR2 is FNYEAQ. The CDR3 loop spans 17 amino acids. V lost 5 bases and J lost 7; bases outside the gene matches: 17. The entire variable domain, with the rest obtained from reference TRBV7-6 and TRBJ1-2, is as follows: GAGVSQSPRYKVTKRGQDVALRCDPISGHVSLYWYRQALGQGPEFLTYFNYEAQQDKSGLPNDRFSAERPEGSISTLTIQRTEQRDSAMYRCASSPQIGNTGGGGYTFGSGTRLTVV.

About this clone itself: Sequence at one end of the junction differs from germline and may be a read error. Within the sample, other DNA sequences also encode this same CDR3. DNA of the CDR3: TGTGCCAGTAGTATCCTCGGGGAGGAAAGAGGCTACACCTTT. Amino acids: CASSILGEERGYTF. The chain uses TRBV19 and TRBJ1-2; D is ambiguous. Looked up from germline, CDR1 is LNHDA and CDR2 is SQIVND (reference sequence). This CDR3 spans 14 amino acids.